This TCR beta chain is from a study of long-term antiretroviral therapy in people with HIV. Researchers ran immunoSEQ v3.0 at survey level. Clones were read by immunoSEQ multiplex PCR, and TCRdb kept only the in-frame ones, dropping some. The sample carries over 20,000 clones, 80% to 90% recorded once. This TCR was sampled from a man between 18 and 35 years old with HIV. Specimen: unsorted PBMCs, collected 3 years after starting antiretroviral therapy.

In nucleotides, the CDR3 is TGTGCCAGCAGATCGTCGCAGGGAGGAAAGACCCAGTACTTC. Encoded protein: CASRSSQGGKTQYF. V gene TRBV5-4 combines with J gene TRBJ2-5; weak D call: TRBD2 (6 bases). CDR1 SGHNT and CDR2 YYREEE come from the germline V gene (reference sequence). V was clipped by 5 bases and J by 6 bases, with 17 bases between them. This CDR3 has 14 residues.